This paragraph reports one T cell receptor (beta chain). CDR1 is SEHNR, CDR2 FQNEAQ, per germline (reference sequence). The CDR3 covers 14 residues. Here immunoSEQ multiplex PCR was the method, and the copy in TCRdb shows in-frame clones only, minus some. The sample lists some 77,000 clones; 80% to 90% were seen once. The data stem from a study of OX40 agonist ivuxolimab in advanced cancers. The sequencing here drew on CD4+ or CD8+ T cells sorted from blood, taken in a trial of the OX40 agonist ivuxolimab. This sequence joins TRBV7-9 and TRBJ2-5; D uncertain. The J call may be in error: the DNA end matches TRBJ2-7 better. This receptor was obtained from an adult with an advanced solid tumor such as melanoma, head and neck, liver or kidney cancer. The CDR3 DNA reads TGTGCCAGCAGCTTTGATGGGAAAAGCTACGAGCAGTACTTC. The encoded protein is CASSFDGKSYEQYF.